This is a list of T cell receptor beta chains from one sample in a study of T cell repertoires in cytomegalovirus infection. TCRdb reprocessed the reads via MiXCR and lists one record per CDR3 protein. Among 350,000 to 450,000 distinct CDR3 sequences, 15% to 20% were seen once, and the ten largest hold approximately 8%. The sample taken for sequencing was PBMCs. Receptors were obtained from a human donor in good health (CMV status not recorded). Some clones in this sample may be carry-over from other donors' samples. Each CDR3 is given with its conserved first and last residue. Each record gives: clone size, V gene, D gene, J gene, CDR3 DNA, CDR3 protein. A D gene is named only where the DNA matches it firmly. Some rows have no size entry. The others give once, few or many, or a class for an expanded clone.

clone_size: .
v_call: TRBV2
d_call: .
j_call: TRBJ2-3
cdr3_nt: TGTGCCAGCAGTGCCTTTAGGAGAGATACGCAGTATTTT
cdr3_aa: CASSAFRRDTQYF

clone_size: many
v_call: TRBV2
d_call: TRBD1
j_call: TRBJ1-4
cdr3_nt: TGTGCCAGCAGCCTTAGGACAGGACCTGAAAAACTGTTTTTT
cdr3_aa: CASSLRTGPEKLFF

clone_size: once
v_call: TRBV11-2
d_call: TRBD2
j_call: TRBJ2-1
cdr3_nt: TGTGCCAGCAGCTTAATGACTAGCCGGAACAATGAGCAGTTCTTC
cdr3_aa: CASSLMTSRNNEQFF

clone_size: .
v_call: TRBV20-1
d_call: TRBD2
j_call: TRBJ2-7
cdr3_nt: TGCAGTGCTGTTAAGCGGGACCCACCGGGGTACGAGCAGTACTTC
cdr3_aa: CSAVKRDPPGYEQYF

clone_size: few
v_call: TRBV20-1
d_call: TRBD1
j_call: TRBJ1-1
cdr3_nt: TGCAGTGCTCTACAGGGGGAAGCTTTCTTT
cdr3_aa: CSALQGEAFF

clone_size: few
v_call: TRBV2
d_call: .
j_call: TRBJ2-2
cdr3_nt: TGTGCTGGGGGGGGGCCCGGGGAGCTGTTTTTT
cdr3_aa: CAGGGPGELFF

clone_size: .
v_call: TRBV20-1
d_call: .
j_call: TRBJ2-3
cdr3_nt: TGCAGTGCTAGTTGGGGGCGGGGGACAGATACGCAGTATTTT
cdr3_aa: CSASWGRGTDTQYF

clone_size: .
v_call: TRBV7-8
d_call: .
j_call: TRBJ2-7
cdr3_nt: TGTGCCAGCGCGAGAAGGACACCCCTCTACGAGCAGTACTTC
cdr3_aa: CASARRTPLYEQYF

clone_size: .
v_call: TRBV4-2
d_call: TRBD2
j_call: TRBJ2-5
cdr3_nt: TGTGCCAGCAGCCAAGATCAACCTAGCGGGGAGGGCGAGACCCAGTACTTC
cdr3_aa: CASSQDQPSGEGETQYF

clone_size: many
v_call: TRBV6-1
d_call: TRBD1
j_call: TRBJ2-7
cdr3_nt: TGTGCCAGCAGTGCTAGGACAGGGGGCTACGAGCAGTACTTC
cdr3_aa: CASSARTGGYEQYF

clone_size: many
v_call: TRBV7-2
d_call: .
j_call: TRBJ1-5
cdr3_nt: TGTGCCAGCAGTTCACAGGGCGATCAGCCCCAGCATTTT
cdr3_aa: CASSSQGDQPQHF

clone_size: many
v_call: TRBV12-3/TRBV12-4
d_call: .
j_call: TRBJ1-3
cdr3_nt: TGTGCCAGCAGTTCGAGGACAGCTGGAAACACCATATATTTT
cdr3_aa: CASSSRTAGNTIYF

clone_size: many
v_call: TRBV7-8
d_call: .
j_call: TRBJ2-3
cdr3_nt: TGTGCCAGCAGCTCCACCGGGACTCGGTCTAGCACAGATACGCAGTATTTT
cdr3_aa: CASSSTGTRSSTDTQYF

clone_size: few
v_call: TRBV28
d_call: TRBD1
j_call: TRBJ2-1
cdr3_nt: TGTGCCAGCAGCCACGGGGTGAGGGGGCCCTTGGATGAGCAGTTCTTC
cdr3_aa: CASSHGVRGPLDEQFF

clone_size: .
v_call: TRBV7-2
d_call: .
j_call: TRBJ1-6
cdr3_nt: TGTGCCAGCAGCCCCGAGGGCCCAATTTCTAATTCACCCCTCCACTTT
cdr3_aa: CASSPEGPISNSPLHF

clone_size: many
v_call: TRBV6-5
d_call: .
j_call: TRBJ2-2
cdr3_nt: TGTGCCAGCAGTTACGGTGACAGTACCGGGGAGCTGTTTTTT
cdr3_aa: CASSYGDSTGELFF

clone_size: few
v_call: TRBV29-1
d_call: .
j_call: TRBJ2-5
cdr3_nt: TGCAGCGTCAATCGGGGGGCTAAAGAGACCCAGTACTTC
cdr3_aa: CSVNRGAKETQYF

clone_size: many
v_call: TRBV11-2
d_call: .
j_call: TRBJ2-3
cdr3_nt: TGTGCCAGCACACCTAGCACAGATACGCAGTATTTT
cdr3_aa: CASTPSTDTQYF

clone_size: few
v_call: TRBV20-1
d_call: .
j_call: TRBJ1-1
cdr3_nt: TGCAGTGCTAGAGACCTCACTGAGAACACTGAAGCTTTCTTT
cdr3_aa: CSARDLTENTEAFF

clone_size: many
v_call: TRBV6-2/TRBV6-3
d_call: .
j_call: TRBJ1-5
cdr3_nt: TGTGCCAGCAGTTACGGTGACAGTTATCAGCCCCAGCATTTT
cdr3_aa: CASSYGDSYQPQHF

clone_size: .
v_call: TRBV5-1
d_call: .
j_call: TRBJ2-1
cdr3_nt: TGCGCCAGCAGCTTGGAGGCTCCTGAGCAGTTCTTC
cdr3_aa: CASSLEAPEQFF

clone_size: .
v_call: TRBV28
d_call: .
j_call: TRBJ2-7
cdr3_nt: TGTGCCAGCAGTTCACCAGCAACCTACGAGCAGTACTTC
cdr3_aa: CASSSPATYEQYF

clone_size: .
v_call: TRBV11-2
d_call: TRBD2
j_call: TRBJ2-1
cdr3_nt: TGTGCCAGCAGCCGTGGAGACCGGGGGGCCTACAATGAGCAGTTCTTC
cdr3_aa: CASSRGDRGAYNEQFF

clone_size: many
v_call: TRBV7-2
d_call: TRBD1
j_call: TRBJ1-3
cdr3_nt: TGTGCCAGCAGCCCCACAGGGGGCTTTGGAAACACCATATATTTT
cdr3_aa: CASSPTGGFGNTIYF

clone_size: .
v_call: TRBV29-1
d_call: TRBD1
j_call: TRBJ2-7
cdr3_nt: TGCAGCGCCGGTCCAGGGGGCAACGAGCAGTACTTC
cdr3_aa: CSAGPGGNEQYF

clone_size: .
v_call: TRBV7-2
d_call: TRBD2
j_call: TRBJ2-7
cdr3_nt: TGTGCCAGCAGCCCCGGGACTAGCGGGGGCGAGAGCTTCTACGAGCAGTACTTC
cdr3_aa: CASSPGTSGGESFYEQYF

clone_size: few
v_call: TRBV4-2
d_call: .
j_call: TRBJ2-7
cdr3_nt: TGTGCCAGCAGCCGACGCCTCTCCTACGAGCAGTACTTC
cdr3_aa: CASSRRLSYEQYF

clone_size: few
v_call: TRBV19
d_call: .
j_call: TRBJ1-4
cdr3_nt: TGTGCCAGTAGGCCCAGGGTCCTCGATGAAAAACTGTTTTTT
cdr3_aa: CASRPRVLDEKLFF

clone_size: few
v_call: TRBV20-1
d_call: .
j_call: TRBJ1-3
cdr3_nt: TGCAGTGCTAGAAATCCAGGGACGGCGGACACCATATATTTT
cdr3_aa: CSARNPGTADTIYF

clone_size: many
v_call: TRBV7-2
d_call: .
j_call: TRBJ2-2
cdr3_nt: TGTGCCAGCAGCTTCAGACTAGTTAGGGCTAATCCCGGGGAGCTGTTTTTT
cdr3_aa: CASSFRLVRANPGELFF

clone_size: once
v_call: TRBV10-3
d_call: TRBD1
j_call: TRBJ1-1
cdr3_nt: TGTGCCATCAGTACGTACGACAGGGTAGGGGACACTGAAGCTTTCTTT
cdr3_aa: CAISTYDRVGDTEAFF

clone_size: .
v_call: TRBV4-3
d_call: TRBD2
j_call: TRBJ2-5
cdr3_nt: TGCGCCAGCAGCCGGGGGGTAGCGGGATCCGAGACCCAGTACTTC
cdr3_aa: CASSRGVAGSETQYF

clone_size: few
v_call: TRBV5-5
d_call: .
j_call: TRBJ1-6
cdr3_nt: TGTGCCAGCAGCTTGAACTCGGGGGCCCCATCATATTCACCCCTCCACTTT
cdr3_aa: CASSLNSGAPSYSPLHF

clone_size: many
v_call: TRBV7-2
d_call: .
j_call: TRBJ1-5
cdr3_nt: TGTGCCAGCAGCTTCTTAGGGCAGCCCCAGCATTTT
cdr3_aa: CASSFLGQPQHF

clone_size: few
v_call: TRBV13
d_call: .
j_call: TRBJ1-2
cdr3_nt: TGTGCCAGCAGCCCGGACACCAATGGCGATGGCTACACCTTC
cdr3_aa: CASSPDTNGDGYTF

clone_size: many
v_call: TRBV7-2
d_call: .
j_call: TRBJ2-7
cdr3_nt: TGTGCCAGCAGCTTGAGATTAACCACCTACGAGCAGTACTTC
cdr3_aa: CASSLRLTTYEQYF

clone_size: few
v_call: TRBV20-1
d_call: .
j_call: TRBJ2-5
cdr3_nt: TGCAGTGCTAGAGGCCTCCGGGACTGGGACCAAGAGACCCAGTACTTC
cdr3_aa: CSARGLRDWDQETQYF

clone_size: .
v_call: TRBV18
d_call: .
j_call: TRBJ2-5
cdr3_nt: TGTGCCAGCTGGGGACCACAAGAGACCCAGTACTTC
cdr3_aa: CASWGPQETQYF

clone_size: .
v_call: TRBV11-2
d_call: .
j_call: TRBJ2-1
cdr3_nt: TGTGCCAGCAGCCCCATCACCCCAGAGGGTGAGCAGTTCTTC
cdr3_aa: CASSPITPEGEQFF

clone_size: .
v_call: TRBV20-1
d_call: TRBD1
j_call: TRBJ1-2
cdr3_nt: TGCAGTGCCCCCGACAGGGCTAACTATGGCTACACCTTC
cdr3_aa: CSAPDRANYGYTF

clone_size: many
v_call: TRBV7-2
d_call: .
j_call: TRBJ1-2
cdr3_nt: TGTGCCAGCAGCTTAGGTGCTGCTTATGGCTACACCTTC
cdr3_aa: CASSLGAAYGYTF

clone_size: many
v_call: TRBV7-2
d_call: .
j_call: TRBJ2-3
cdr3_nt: TGTGCCAGCAGCTTACGAGGGGGAGAGCCGACTAGCACAGATACGCAGTATTTT
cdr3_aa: CASSLRGGEPTSTDTQYF

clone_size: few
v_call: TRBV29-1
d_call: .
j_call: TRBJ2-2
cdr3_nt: TGCAGCGTGACGAGGGGACCCGGGGAGCTGTTTTTT
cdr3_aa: CSVTRGPGELFF

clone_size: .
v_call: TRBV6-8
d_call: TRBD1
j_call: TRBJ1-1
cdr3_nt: TGTGCCAGCCTTGACCCCACCGGGACAGGGATTGGCAACACTGAAGCTTTCTTT
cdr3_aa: CASLDPTGTGIGNTEAFF

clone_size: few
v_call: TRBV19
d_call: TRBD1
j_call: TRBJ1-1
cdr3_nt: TGTGCCACCGCCAGACAGGGCGAAGCTTTCTTT
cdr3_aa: CATARQGEAFF

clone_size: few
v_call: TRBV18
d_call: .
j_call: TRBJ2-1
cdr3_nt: TGTGCCAGCTCACCAGGGCCCGCGGTTTACAATGAGCAGTTCTTC
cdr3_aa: CASSPGPAVYNEQFF

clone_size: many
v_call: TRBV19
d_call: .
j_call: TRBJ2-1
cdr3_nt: TGTGCCAGTAGTATAGAGAGTCGGATTCAGCAGTTCTTC
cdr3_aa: CASSIESRIQQFF

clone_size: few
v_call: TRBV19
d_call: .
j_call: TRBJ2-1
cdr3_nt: TGTGCCAGTACTGAAAACTGGAGGGGCCTGGATGAGCAGTTCTTC
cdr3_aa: CASTENWRGLDEQFF

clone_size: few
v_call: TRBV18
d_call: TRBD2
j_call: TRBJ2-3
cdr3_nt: TGTGCCAGCTCGTCCGGGACTAGCGGGAGTGGGACAGATACGCAGTATTTT
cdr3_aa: CASSSGTSGSGTDTQYF

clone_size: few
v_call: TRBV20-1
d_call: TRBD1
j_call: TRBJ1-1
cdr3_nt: TGCAGTGCTCAAAGTCAGGGGGCTATCACTGAAGCTTTCTTT
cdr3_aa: CSAQSQGAITEAFF

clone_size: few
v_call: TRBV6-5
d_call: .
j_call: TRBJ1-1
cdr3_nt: TGTGCCAGCAGTTACCTTAGACCGGGACACATTAACAATGAAGTGGAAGCTTTCTTT
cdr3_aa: CASSYLRPGHINNEVEAFF

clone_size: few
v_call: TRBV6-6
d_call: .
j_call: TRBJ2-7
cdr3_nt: TGTGCCAGCAGTTACCGGGGCGACGAGCAGTACTTC
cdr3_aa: CASSYRGDEQYF

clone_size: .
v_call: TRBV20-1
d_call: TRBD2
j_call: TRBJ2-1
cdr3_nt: TGCAGTGCTTTAGTAGCGGGAGCCAGGGGTACCTACAATGAGCAGTTCTTC
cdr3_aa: CSALVAGARGTYNEQFF

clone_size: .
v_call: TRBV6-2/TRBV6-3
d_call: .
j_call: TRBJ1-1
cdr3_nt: TGTGCCAGCAGCCCGACGGCTAGGGGCCCGAAAACTGAAGCTTTCTTT
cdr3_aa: CASSPTARGPKTEAFF